Presented here are 20 T cell receptor beta chains from one specimen sequenced in a study. TCRdb's copy holds only in-frame clones and misses some; the assay was immunoSEQ multiplex PCR. The data show 60,000 to 75,000 clones, around 95% seen once. The specimen was PBMCs. All receptors come from a man between 40 and 49 years old with rheumatoid arthritis.

The gene calls are TRBV14 and TRBJ1-4, with D unclear. The CDR3 runs 12 residues. V was trimmed by 3 bases and J by 10 bases, leaving 9 bases between them. Germline V gene lookup returns CDR1 SGHDN and CDR2 FVKESK. The CDR3 nucleotides are TGTGCCAGCAGCCAGGGCACTGTAAAACTGTTTTTT. Protein product: CASSQGTVKLFF.

The rearrangement uses TRBV28 and TRBJ2-7; 7 nucleotides match TRBD1. V gave up 10 bases and J gave up 3 bases; unmatched junction bases: 12. CDR3 length: 14 amino acids. Germline-derived CDR1 and CDR2 are MDHEN and SYDVKM. In DNA, the CDR3 is TGTGCCACCCGTGAAGGGGGCCGTCTCTACGAGCAGTACTTC. This gives the protein CATREGGRLYEQYF.

The J gene is TRBJ1-5, the V gene TRBV25-1; D is possibly TRBD1 (5 bases). CDR3 length: 14 residues. The V gene's germline CDR1 is MGHDK and CDR2 SYGVNS. Trimming pared 4 bases from V and 9 bases from J, leaving 16 bases between. The CDR3 reads CASSVIDNGGPQHF. For the CDR3, the DNA is TGTGCCAGCAGTGTGATCGATAATGGGGGGCCCCAGCATTTT.

Here the CDR3 DNA reads TGTGCCAGCAGCGTCCGGGACAGGGAGTCACCCCTCCACTTT. Translating it yields CASSVRDRESPLHF. The rearrangement joins TRBV9 to TRBJ1-6; TRBD1 matches at 9 bases. This CDR3 is built from 14 residues. The ends lost 2 bases at V and 10 bases at J; junction bases unmatched: 4. Germline V CDR1 and CDR2: SGDLS, YYNGEE.

This clone was seen a single time. This chain connects TRBV12-3 or TRBV12-4 to TRBJ2-3; D gene unclear. V was pared by 0 bases and J by 0 bases, with 1 base between. The CDR3 is 13 amino acids. The CDR3 DNA sequence: TGTGCCAGCAGTTTAGCCAGCACAGATACGCAGTATTTT. Translating gives CASSLASTDTQYF.

The chain carries TRBV11-2 and TRBJ1-5; D is undetermined. This CDR3 spans 15 amino acids. CDR1 is SGHAT, CDR2 FQNNGV, per germline. Trimming removed 5 bases from V and 3 bases from J, with 14 bases in between. The CDR3: CASSPSPPFNQPQHF. In DNA, the CDR3 is TGTGCCAGCAGCCCCTCCCCACCTTTCAATCAGCCCCAGCATTTT.

The table lists this clone with a count of one. The J gene is TRBJ2-7, the V gene TRBV28, with TRBD1 identical over 7 bases. The CDR3 extends over 14 amino acids. Germline loops: CDR1 MDHEN, CDR2 SYDVKM. With V trimmed by 8 bases and J by 2 bases, 9 bases remained unmatched. CDR3: CASGTSDRAYEQYF. Here the CDR3 DNA reads TGTGCCAGCGGTACCAGCGACAGGGCCTACGAGCAGTACTTC.

The chain joins TRBV4-3 to TRBJ2-2, with 7 bases identical to TRBD1. The germline CDR1 and CDR2 sequences are LGHNA and YSLEER. The CDR3 loop spans 15 amino acids. V shed 4 bases, J shed 4 bases, and the junction held 6 bases outside the gene matches. CDR3 nucleotide sequence: TGCGCCAGCAGCCCGACAGGGCTTGGCACCGGGGAGCTGTTTTTT. Its protein is CASSPTGLGTGELFF.

This chain uses TRBV18 with TRBJ1-2; 10 nucleotides agree with TRBD1. The CDR3 covers 15 residues. Germline V CDR1 and CDR2: KGHSH, LQKENI. Losses at the gene ends were 6 bases for V and 1 base for J; bases not matched to a gene: 5. CDR3 nucleotides: TGTGCCAGCTCCCCTGGACAGGGGGTTAACTATGGCTACACCTTC. Protein sequence: CASSPGQGVNYGYTF.

V and J are TRBV4-1 and TRBJ2-3; unclear D gene. Trimming shortened V by 4 bases and J by 6 bases, and 17 bases separated the two germline ends. The CDR3 consists of 15 residues. Per the germline V gene, CDR1 is MGHRA and CDR2 is YSYEKL. The CDR3 sequence is CASSRYLISLDTQYF. The CDR3 DNA is TGCGCCAGCAGCCGTTACCTTATAAGTTTGGATACGCAGTATTTT.

A single count supports this clone. The rearrangement uses TRBV27 and TRBJ1-2; perhaps TRBD1 as D (6 bases). Trimming pared 3 bases from V and 1 base from J, leaving 9 bases between. The CDR3 sequence is 14 residues long. Germline lookup yields CDR1 MNHEY and CDR2 SMNVEV (reference sequence). The CDR3 protein is CASSFLDSNYGYTF. The CDR3 region has the DNA TGTGCCAGCAGTTTCCTGGACAGTAACTATGGCTACACCTTC.

The chain couples TRBV29-1 to TRBJ1-2; D is unclear. V gave up 4 bases and J gave up 4 bases, with 7 bases separating them. Germline loops: CDR1 SQVTM, CDR2 ANQGSEA. The CDR3 length is 11 residues. The CDR3 spells CSVVPGYGYTF. The CDR3 DNA reads TGCAGCGTTGTACCAGGCTATGGCTACACCTTC.

This clone has a handful of counts. The chain carries TRBV4-2 and TRBJ1-2; no clear D. Trimming shortened V by 5 bases and J by 0 bases, and 13 bases separated the two germline ends. From germline, CDR1 is LGHNA and CDR2 YNFKEQ. There are 15 residues in the CDR3. CDR3 protein: CASSNPDGANYGYTF. CDR3 coding DNA: TGTGCCAGCAGCAACCCTGACGGAGCTAACTATGGCTACACCTTC.

The chain uses TRBV5-8 and TRBJ2-7; tentatively, D is TRBD1 or TRBD2 (5 bases each). Germline CDR1 reads SGHTS; CDR2 reads YDEGEE. The CDR3 totals 12 residues. V lost 3 bases and J lost 3, with 7 bases in between. The CDR3, as DNA: TGTGCCAGCAGCTCGAGGGGCTACGAGCAGTACTTC. It codes for CASSSRGYEQYF.

The rearrangement links TRBV29-1 to TRBJ2-4, with a tentative D call TRBD2 (5 bases). The CDR3 covers 11 residues. Trimming shortened V by 6 bases and J by 10 bases, and 13 bases separated the two germline ends. Germline CDR1 is SQVTM and CDR2 is ANQGSEA. The CDR3 DNA reads as TGCAGCGTGGCGGGCTCGGAGATTCAGTACTTC. Amino acid sequence: CSVAGSEIQYF.

The chain couples TRBV4-1 to TRBJ2-1; 13 bases fit TRBD2. The CDR3 spans 18 residues. Germline V lookup: CDR1 MGHRA, CDR2 YSYEKL. Trimming at V came to 4 bases and at J to 0 bases, leaving 6 bases not matched to a gene. The CDR3 region is CASSLRTSGSLSYNEQFF. As DNA, the CDR3 is TGCGCCAGCAGCCTTCGGACTAGCGGGAGTCTCTCCTACAATGAGCAGTTCTTC.

The chain joins TRBV15 to TRBJ2-7; 8 positions match TRBD1. Germline V gives CDR1 LNHNV, CDR2 YYDKDF (reference sequence). Trimming at V came to 1 base and at J to 3 bases, leaving 8 bases not matched to a gene. The CDR3 has 16 amino acids. This chain's CDR3 is CATSRATAGGSYEQYF. CDR3 bases: TGTGCCACCAGCAGAGCCACGGCAGGGGGCAGCTACGAGCAGTACTTC.

This rearrangement joins TRBV5-6 to TRBJ1-1; D not resolved. This CDR3 contains 16 residues. The V gene lost 3 bases and the J gene lost 5 bases, with 20 bases spanning the gap. The V gene's germline CDR1 is SGHDT and CDR2 YYEEEE. The CDR3 spells CASSWPGRTSGTEAFF. CDR3 bases: TGTGCCAGCAGCTGGCCTGGACGGACTTCTGGTACTGAAGCTTTCTTT.

The genes are TRBV19 and TRBJ2-3; the match to TRBD2 covers 8 bases. The ends lost 5 bases at V and 2 bases at J; junction bases unmatched: 3. Germline CDR1 is LNHDA and CDR2 is SQIVND (reference sequence). The CDR3 consists of 14 residues. DNA of the CDR3: TGTGCCAGTAGTCCCGGACTAGCCACAGATACGCAGTATTTT. Encoded protein: CASSPGLATDTQYF.

This sequence joins TRBV3-1 (or the pseudogene TRBV3-2) and TRBJ2-2, with TRBD2 as a possible D gene (6 bases). There are 15 residues in the CDR3. CDR1 and CDR2 (germline): LGHDT, YNNKEL (reference sequence). The germline V and J ends were trimmed by 3 bases and 3 bases, with 11 bases remaining between them. The CDR3 sequence: CASSQTGTYTGELFF. CDR3 coding DNA: TGTGCCAGCAGCCAGACGGGGACTTACACCGGGGAGCTGTTTTTT.